This entry lists 16 T cell receptor beta chains sequenced from one sample in a study of circulating CD8 cells and anti-PD-1 response in melanoma. The QIAseq Immune Repertoire TCR panel built the libraries from roughly 15 ng of total RNA. MiXCR, run by TCRdb on the reads, gives a single entry per CDR3 protein. The sample holds roughly 250 distinct CDR3 sequences, 8.2% seen once. Live CD3+CD8+TCRalphabeta+ cells were sorted into four subsets by PD-1 and/or TIGIT. The specimen was CD8+ T cells from PBMCs, collected at baseline or after one month of anti-PD-1 therapy (not recorded which). The receptors were gathered from a human donor with melanoma.

By sample share, this clonotype is medium-sized (0.01 to 0.1%). The gene calls are TRBV11-1 and TRBJ2-1, with TRBD1 as a possible D gene (5 bases). The V end was cut by 1 base, the J end by 6 bases, with 10 bases between. This CDR3 comprises 14 residues. CDR1 is SGHAT and CDR2 is FQDESV in the germline V gene (reference sequence). The CDR3 loop reads CASSLGGRGNEQFF. CDR3 bases: TGTGCCAGCAGCTTAGGGGGAAGGGGCAATGAGCAGTTCTTC. The entire variable domain, with the rest obtained from reference TRBV11-1 and TRBJ2-1, is as follows: EAEVAQSPRYKITEKSQAVAFWCDPISGHATLYWYRQILGQGPELLVQFQDESVVDDSQLPKDRFSAERLKGVDSTLKIQPAELGDSAMYLCASSLGGRGNEQFFGPGTRLTVL.

This clonotype is large in the sample. The chain combines TRBV9 with TRBJ2-3; possibly TRBD2 for D (5 bases). Germline CDR1 is SGDLS and CDR2 is YYNGEE. The CDR3 consists of 15 residues. The V and J ends lost 1 base and 2 bases respectively, with 11 bases between them. CDR3 in DNA: TGTGCCAGCAGCGTAACCGGGGAGATCACAGATACGCAGTATTTT. Translated: CASSVTGEITDTQYF.

This clonotype is a singleton in its sample. One end of the junction is discordant with germline, which a read error may explain. The chain carries TRBV2 and TRBJ2-1, with D perhaps matching TRBD1 (6 bases). The germline V gene encodes CDR1 SNHLY and CDR2 FYNNEI. There are 11 residues in the CDR3. CDR3 amino acids: CASSSGWGQLF. The DNA for the CDR3 is TGTGCCAGCAGCTCCGGTTGGGGGCAGCTCTTC.

This clonotype is labeled as large. The genes are TRBV20-1 and TRBJ2-2; 11 positions match TRBD2. V trimming: 3 bases; J trimming: 4 bases; junction bases outside the gene matches: 7. The CDR3 has 16 residues. Germline lookup yields CDR1 DFQATT and CDR2 SNEGSKA (reference sequence). For the CDR3, the DNA is TGCAGTGCTAGCCCTAGCGGGGGGCGGGTCACCGGGGAGCTGTTTTTT. Translation gives CSASPSGGRVTGELFF.

By share, this clonotype ranks as medium-sized (0.01 to 0.1%). The chain recombines TRBV14 with TRBJ2-1; 11 nucleotides match TRBD1. Germline V gene sequence: CDR1 SGHDN, CDR2 FVKESK. Unmatched junction bases numbered 10, after V lost 4 bases and J lost 5 bases. The CDR3 runs 17 residues. The CDR3 DNA is TGTGCCAGCAGCCTTCGGACAGGGGGCAAGAAAAACAATGAGCAGTTCTTC. It yields the protein CASSLRTGGKKNNEQFF.

V usage is TRBV27 and J usage is TRBJ2-7, with 7 nucleotides matching TRBD2. The CDR3 spans 16 residues. Germline lookup yields CDR1 MNHEY and CDR2 SMNVEV (reference sequence). Trimming took 5 bases from V and 3 from J; bases not matched to a gene: 13. The CDR3 region is CASSPNQGGIFYEQYF. CDR3 nucleotide sequence: TGTGCCAGCAGTCCCAACCAGGGAGGGATTTTCTACGAGCAGTACTTC.

This chain joins TRBV18 and TRBJ2-1; 13 bases agree with TRBD2. The germline V gene encodes CDR1 KGHSH and CDR2 LQKENI. The CDR3 runs to 16 residues. V dropped 3 bases and J dropped 6; count of bases not matched to a gene: 5. CDR3 nucleotide sequence: TGTGCCAGCTCACCGGAACTAGCGGGAGGGGTCAATGAGCAGTTCTTC. Amino acids: CASSPELAGGVNEQFF.

By proportion, this clonotype is medium-sized. This chain connects TRBV28 to TRBJ2-7; possibly TRBD2 for D (6 bases). V was clipped by 7 bases and J by 4 bases, with 17 bases between them. The CDR3 totals 14 residues. Germline V CDR1 and CDR2: MDHEN, SYDVKM. The chain's CDR3 is CASTLGGSVYEQYF. The CDR3 coding sequence is TGTGCCAGCACCCTCGGGGGATCGGTTTACGAGCAGTACTTC. Full variable domain (missing parts from reference TRBV28 and TRBJ2-7): DVKVTQSSRYLVKRTGEKVFLECVQDMDHENMFWYRQDPGLGLRLIYFSYDVKMKEKGDIPEGYSVSREKKERFSLILESASTNQTSMYLCASTLGGSVYEQYFGPGTRLTVT.

This clonotype is termed large. This chain uses TRBV19 with TRBJ1-1; D possibly corresponds to TRBD1 (6 bases). V was pared by 3 bases and J by 1 base, with 12 bases between. CDR1 is LNHDA and CDR2 is SQIVND in the germline V gene (reference sequence). This CDR3 region has 15 residues. Here the CDR3 DNA reads TGTGCCAGTAGTATCCTTACGACAGGGAACACTGAAGCTTTCTTT. Residues: CASSILTTGNTEAFF.

This clonotype is labeled as large. CDR3 sequence reads: CSASGTVGNIQYF. CDR3 nucleotides: TGCAGTGCCTCCGGGACAGTGGGGAACATTCAGTACTTC. The chain is built from TRBV20-1 and TRBJ2-4; 7 bases line up with TRBD1. The CDR3 extends over 13 amino acids. Germline-derived CDR1 and CDR2 are DFQATT and SNEGSKA (reference sequence). V lost 6 bases, J lost 7 bases, and 9 bases stayed unmatched.

Judged by abundance, this clonotype is large (0.1 to 1%). The rearrangement uses TRBV6-5 and TRBJ2-1; perhaps TRBD2 as D (6 bases). This CDR3 is built from 15 residues. Germline CDR1 MNHEY, CDR2 SVGAGI. Trimming pared 2 bases from V and 7 bases from J, leaving 15 bases between. DNA of the CDR3: TGTGCCAGCAGTTACGCGGGGCCGTCATTGAATGAGCAGTTCTTC. This encodes CASSYAGPSLNEQFF.

Within the sample, this clonotype is large (0.1 to 1%). The chain has TRBV28 and TRBJ2-7, with a possible D match to TRBD1 (6 bases). This CDR3 is 14 amino acids long. Germline CDR1 reads MDHEN; CDR2 reads SYDVKM. V was trimmed by 9 bases and J by 2 bases, leaving 17 bases between them. The CDR3 is CASRGQTRTYEQYF. The DNA of the CDR3 is TGTGCCAGTCGAGGACAGACCCGAACCTACGAGCAGTACTTC.

This clonotype rates as medium-sized. This chain uses TRBV28 with TRBJ1-5, with D perhaps matching TRBD1 (5 bases). The CDR3 totals 15 residues. Trimming removed 6 bases at V and 0 bases at J, with 12 bases between. CDR1 MDHEN and CDR2 SYDVKM come from the germline V gene. The CDR3: CASSTGFYSNQPQHF. In nucleotides, the CDR3 is TGTGCCAGCAGCACAGGTTTTTATAGCAATCAGCCCCAGCATTTT.

This clonotype is deemed hyperexpanded. The V and J genes are TRBV29-1 and TRBJ2-1; 11 bases match TRBD2. Germline assignment: CDR1 SQVTM and CDR2 ANQGSEA. The CDR3 is 17 residues long. With V trimmed by 4 bases and J by 5 bases, 13 bases remained unmatched. The chain's CDR3 is CSVGATLAGEVHNEQFF. CDR3 bases: TGCAGCGTTGGGGCTACACTAGCGGGAGAGGTCCACAATGAGCAGTTCTTC.

This clonotype is large (0.1 to 1%) within its sample. The V call is TRBV29-1, the J call TRBJ2-1, with a possible D match to TRBD1 (5 bases). V was clipped by 1 base and J by 2 bases, with 33 bases between them. There are 22 residues in the CDR3. The germline CDR1 and CDR2 sequences are SQVTM and ANQGSEA. Here the CDR3 DNA reads TGCAGCGTTGAAGGGGTAGTTCCAGGGCATTTAGTTTCGGATATCCCCTACAATGAGCAGTTCTTC. It is translated as CSVEGVVPGHLVSDIPYNEQFF.

This clonotype is medium-sized in the sample. V usage is TRBV2 and J usage is TRBJ2-1; D might be TRBD1 or TRBD2, each matching 6 bases. Trimming stripped 7 bases from V and 0 bases from J, with 13 bases between. The germline V gene encodes CDR1 SNHLY and CDR2 FYNNEI. The CDR3 loop spans 15 amino acids. CDR3 sequence: CASKKGGGSYNEQFF. CDR3 in DNA: TGTGCCAGCAAGAAGGGGGGAGGCTCCTACAATGAGCAGTTCTTC.